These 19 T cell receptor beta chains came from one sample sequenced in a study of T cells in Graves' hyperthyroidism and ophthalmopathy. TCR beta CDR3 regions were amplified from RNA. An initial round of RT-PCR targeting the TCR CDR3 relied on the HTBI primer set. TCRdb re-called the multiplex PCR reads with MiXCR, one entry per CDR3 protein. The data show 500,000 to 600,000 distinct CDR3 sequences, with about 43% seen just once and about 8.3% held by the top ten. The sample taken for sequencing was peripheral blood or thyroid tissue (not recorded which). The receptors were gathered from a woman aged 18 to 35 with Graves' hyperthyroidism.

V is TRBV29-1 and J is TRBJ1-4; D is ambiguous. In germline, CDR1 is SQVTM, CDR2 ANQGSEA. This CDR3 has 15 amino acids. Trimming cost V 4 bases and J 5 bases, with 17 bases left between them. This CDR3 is CSVASTSGYNEKLFF. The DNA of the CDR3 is TGCAGCGTTGCATCTACTAGCGGTTACAATGAAAAACTGTTTTTT. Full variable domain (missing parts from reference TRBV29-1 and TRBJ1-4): SAVISQKPSRDICQRGTSLTIQCQVDSQVTMMFWYRQQPGQSLTLIATANQGSEATYESGFVIDKFPISRPNLTFSTLTVSNMSPEDSSIYLCSVASTSGYNEKLFFGSGTQLSVL.

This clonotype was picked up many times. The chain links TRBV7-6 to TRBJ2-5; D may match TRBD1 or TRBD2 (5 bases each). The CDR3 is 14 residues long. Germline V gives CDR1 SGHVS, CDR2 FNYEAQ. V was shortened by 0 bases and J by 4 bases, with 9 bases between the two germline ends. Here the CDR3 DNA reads TGTGCCAGCAGCTTAGCGCTGGGGACAGAGACCCAGTACTTC. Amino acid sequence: CASSLALGTETQYF.

The CDR3 region has the DNA TGCAGCGTTAGGGCAGGGGGGGGAAGCACCTACGAGCAGTACTTC. This encodes CSVRAGGGSTYEQYF. This chain connects TRBV29-1 to TRBJ2-7; D may correspond to TRBD1 or TRBD2 (7 bases each). The CDR3 spans 15 residues. Per germline, CDR1 SQVTM and CDR2 ANQGSEA. The germline V and J ends were trimmed by 5 bases and 2 bases, with 19 bases remaining between them.

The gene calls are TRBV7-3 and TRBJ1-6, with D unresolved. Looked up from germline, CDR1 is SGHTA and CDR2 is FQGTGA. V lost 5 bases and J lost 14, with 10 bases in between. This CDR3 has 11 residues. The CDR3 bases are TGTGCCAGCAGCCACGCAAGGGCCCTCCACTTT. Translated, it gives CASSHARALHF.

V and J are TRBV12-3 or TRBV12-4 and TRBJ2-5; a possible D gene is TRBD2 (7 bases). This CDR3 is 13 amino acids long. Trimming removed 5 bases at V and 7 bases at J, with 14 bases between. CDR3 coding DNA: TGTGCCAGCAGTGAGGGGGGGAGGTCGACCCAGTACTTC. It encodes CASSEGGRSTQYF.

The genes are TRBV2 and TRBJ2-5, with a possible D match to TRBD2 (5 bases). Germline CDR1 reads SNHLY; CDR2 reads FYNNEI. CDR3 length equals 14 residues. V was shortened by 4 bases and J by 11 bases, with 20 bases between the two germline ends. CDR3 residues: CASSVGSDRDTQYF. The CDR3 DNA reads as TGTGCCAGCAGTGTAGGCAGTGATCGGGATACGCAGTACTTC.

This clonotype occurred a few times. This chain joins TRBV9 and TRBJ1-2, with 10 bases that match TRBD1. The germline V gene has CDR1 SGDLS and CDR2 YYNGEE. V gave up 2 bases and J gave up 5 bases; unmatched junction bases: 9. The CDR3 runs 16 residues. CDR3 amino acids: CASSVDGQGDQYGYTF. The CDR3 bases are TGTGCCAGCAGCGTGGATGGACAGGGGGATCAGTATGGCTACACCTTC. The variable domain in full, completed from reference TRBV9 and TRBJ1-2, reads DSGVTQTPKHLITATGQRVTLRCSPRSGDLSVYWYQQSLDQGLQFLIQYYNGEERAKGNILERFSAQQFPDLHSELNLSSLELGDSALYFCASSVDGQGDQYGYTFGSGTRLTVV.

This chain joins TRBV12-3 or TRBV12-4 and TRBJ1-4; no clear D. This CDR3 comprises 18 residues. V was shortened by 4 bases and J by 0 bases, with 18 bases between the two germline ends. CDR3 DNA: TGTGCCAGCAGTTCGGGGTTGGGCAGACGAACAACTAATGAAAAACTGTTTTTT. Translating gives CASSSGLGRRTTNEKLFF.

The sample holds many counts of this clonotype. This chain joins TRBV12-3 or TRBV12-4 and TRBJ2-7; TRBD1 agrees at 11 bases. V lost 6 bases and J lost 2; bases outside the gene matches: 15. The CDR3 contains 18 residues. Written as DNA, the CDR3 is TGTGCCAGCAGCCGTTATGTAGGACAGGGGGCACGGACCTACGAGCAGTACTTC. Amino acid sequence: CASSRYVGQGARTYEQYF.

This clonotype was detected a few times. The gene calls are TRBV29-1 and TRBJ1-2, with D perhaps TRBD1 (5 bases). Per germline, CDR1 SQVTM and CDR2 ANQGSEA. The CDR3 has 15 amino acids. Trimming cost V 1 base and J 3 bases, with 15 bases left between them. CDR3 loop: CSVEVGQGGYYGYTF. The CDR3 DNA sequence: TGCAGCGTTGAAGTGGGGCAGGGAGGTTACTATGGCTACACCTTC.

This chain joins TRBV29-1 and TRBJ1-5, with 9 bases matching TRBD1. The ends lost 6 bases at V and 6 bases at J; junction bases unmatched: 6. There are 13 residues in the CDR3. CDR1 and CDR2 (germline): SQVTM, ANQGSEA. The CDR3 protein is CSVRGQGSQPQHF. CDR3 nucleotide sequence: TGCAGCGTCCGCGGACAGGGGTCTCAGCCCCAGCATTTT.

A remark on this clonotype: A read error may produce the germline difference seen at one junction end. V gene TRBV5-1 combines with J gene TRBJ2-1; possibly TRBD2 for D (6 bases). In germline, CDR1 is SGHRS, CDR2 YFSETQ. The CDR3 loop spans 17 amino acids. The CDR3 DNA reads TGTGCCAGCAGCTTAAGATCGACCGGCCCGGGAGTTAATGAGCAGTTCTTC. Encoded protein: CASSLRSTGPGVNEQFF.

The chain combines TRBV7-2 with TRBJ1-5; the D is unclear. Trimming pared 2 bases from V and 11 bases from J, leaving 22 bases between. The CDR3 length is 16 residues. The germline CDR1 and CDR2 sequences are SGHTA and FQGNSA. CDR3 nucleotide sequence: TGTGCCAGCAGCTTAAGTCTGAGCGGGAGAGCAGAGACCCAGCATTTT. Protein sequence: CASSLSLSGRAETQHF.

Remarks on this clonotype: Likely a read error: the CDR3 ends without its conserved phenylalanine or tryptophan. The CDR3 loop is CASSPGLVPYEQYS. DNA for the CDR3: TGTGCCAGCAGTCCGGGACTAGTTCCCTACGAGCAGTACTCC. This chain connects TRBV2 to TRBJ2-7; TRBD2 agrees at 8 bases. V was pared by 5 bases and J by 2 bases, with 5 bases of the junction left unmatched. CDR3 length: 14 residues. Per germline, CDR1 SNHLY and CDR2 FYNNEI.

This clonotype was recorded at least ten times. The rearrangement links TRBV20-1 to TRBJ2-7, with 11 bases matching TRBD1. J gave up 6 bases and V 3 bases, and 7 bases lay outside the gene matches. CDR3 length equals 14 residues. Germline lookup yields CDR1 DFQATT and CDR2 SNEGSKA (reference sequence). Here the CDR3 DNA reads TGCAGTGCTAGTCGGACAGGGGGCATCAGCGAGCAGTACTTC. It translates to CSASRTGGISEQYF.

The CDR3 sequence is CATRGLAGTYEQYF. CDR3 DNA sequence: TGTGCCACCAGGGGACTAGCGGGAACCTACGAGCAGTACTTC. The chain has TRBV15 and TRBJ2-7, with TRBD2 matching 13 bases. J lost 2 bases, V lost 6 bases, and 1 base had no gene match. Germline loops: CDR1 LNHNV, CDR2 YYDKDF (reference sequence). The CDR3 is made up of 14 amino acids.

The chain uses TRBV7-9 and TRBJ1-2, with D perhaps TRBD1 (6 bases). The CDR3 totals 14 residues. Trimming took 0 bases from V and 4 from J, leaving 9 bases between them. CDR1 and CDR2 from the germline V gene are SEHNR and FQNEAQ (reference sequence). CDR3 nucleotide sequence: TGTGCCAGCAGCTTAGCCACAGGGATCTATGGCTACACCTTC. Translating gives CASSLATGIYGYTF.

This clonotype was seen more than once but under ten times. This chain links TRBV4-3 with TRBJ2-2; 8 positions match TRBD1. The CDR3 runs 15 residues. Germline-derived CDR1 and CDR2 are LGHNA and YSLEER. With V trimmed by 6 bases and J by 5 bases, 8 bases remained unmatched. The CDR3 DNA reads TGCGCCAGCAGTTCCGAGACAGGGGAGACCGGGGAGCTGTTTTTT. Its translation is CASSSETGETGELFF.

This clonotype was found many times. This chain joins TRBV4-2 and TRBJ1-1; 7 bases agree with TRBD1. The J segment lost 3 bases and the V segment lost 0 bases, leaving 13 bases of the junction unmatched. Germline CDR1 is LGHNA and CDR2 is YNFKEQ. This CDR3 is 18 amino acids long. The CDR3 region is CASSQDDRVPLRHTEAFF. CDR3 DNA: TGTGCCAGCAGCCAAGATGACAGGGTTCCCCTAAGGCACACTGAAGCTTTCTTT.